Sequencing of this TCR beta chain was carried out in a study of Graves' ophthalmopathy and Graves' hyperthyroidism. CDR3 regions of TCR beta were amplified from RNA transcripts. The first round was an RT-PCR with HTBI primers, and the second round was a multiplex PCR. TCRdb recomputed calls from the multiplex PCR reads with MiXCR, one row per CDR3 protein. The data hold 500,000 to 700,000 distinct CDR3 sequences, with about two fifths observed a single time. As for this clonotype: Its antigen remains unidentified.

Other autoimmune diseases, uncontrolled infections, pregnancy and lactation each led to patient exclusion. General observations from the study: Detection in blood was also observed for most expanded thyroid clonotypes above 0.001 frequency.

The origin of this receptor is an adult man with Graves' hyperthyroidism. The sample comprised peripheral blood or thyroid tissue (not recorded which).

CDR3 bases: TGTGCCAGCAGTTACCCTCAGTTGCATGGAGAGACCCAGTACTTC. Its protein product is CASSYPQLHGETQYF. The rearrangement links TRBV6-6 to TRBJ2-5; D unclear. Germline assignment: CDR1 MNHNY and CDR2 SVGAGI (reference sequence). The CDR3 runs to 15 residues. V lost 2 bases and J lost 4, with 14 bases in between.